These 19 T cell receptor beta chains were sequenced from one sample in a study of blood T cell repertoires in COVID-19. The assay was immunoSEQ multiplex PCR, and TCRdb's table has in-frame clones only and misses some. Of 97,000 or so clones detected, almost 85% appear once; the ten largest clones hold roughly a tenth. Sequencing was carried out using peripheral blood. The source of these receptors is a man between 65 and 80 years old with acute or convalescent COVID-19.

The V and J genes are TRBV7-9 and TRBJ2-5; the match to TRBD2 covers 16 bases. The germline V gene has CDR1 SEHNR and CDR2 FQNEAQ (reference sequence). V was pared by 5 bases and J by 5 bases, with 5 bases of the junction left unmatched. The CDR3 runs 16 residues. The DNA of the CDR3 is TGTGCCAGCAGCCGGGGACTAGCGGGGGGGCTGGAGACCCAGTACTTC. Translation gives CASSRGLAGGLETQYF.

V and J are TRBV18 and TRBJ1-1, with a tentative D call TRBD1 (5 bases). This CDR3 spans 16 amino acids. The V end lost 0 bases, the J end lost 4 bases, and 15 bases lay between the germline ends. CDR1 and CDR2 (germline): KGHSH, LQKENI. CDR3 sequence reads: CASSPPVSPGGTEAFF. CDR3 nucleotide sequence: TGTGCCAGCTCACCACCGGTGTCACCGGGGGGCACTGAAGCTTTCTTT.

The chain combines TRBV18 with TRBJ1-1; D unresolved. Trimming took off 4 bases at V and 1 base at J, with 10 bases between the two ends. CDR1 and CDR2 (germline): KGHSH, LQKENI. The length of the CDR3 is 14 residues. The chain's CDR3 is CASSQMGRNTEAFF. Written as DNA, the CDR3 is TGTGCCAGCTCACAAATGGGCCGGAACACTGAAGCTTTCTTT.

The chain combines TRBV9 with TRBJ1-5, with D perhaps matching TRBD1 (5 bases). The CDR3 sequence is 15 residues long. Per germline, CDR1 SGDLS and CDR2 YYNGEE. The ends were cut back, 2 bases at V and 4 bases at J, with 13 bases in the middle. As DNA, the CDR3 is TGTGCCAGCAGCGTGGGGCGGGACTTAAATCAGCCCCAGCATTTT. Its translation: CASSVGRDLNQPQHF.

This sequence joins TRBV28 and TRBJ2-7, with D unclear. CDR1 is MDHEN, CDR2 SYDVKM, per germline. The CDR3 covers 14 residues. Trimming removed 6 bases at V and 0 bases at J, with 12 bases between. Written as DNA, the CDR3 is TGTGCCAGCAGAACTGACACCAACTCCTACGAGCAGTACTTC. Protein sequence: CASRTDTNSYEQYF.

The chain couples TRBV7-9 to TRBJ2-1; D unresolved. The germline gives CDR1 SEHNR, CDR2 FQNEAQ (reference sequence). V lost 4 bases and J lost 3, with 7 bases in between. There are 13 residues in the CDR3. This CDR3 reads CASSSPLYNEQFF. Written as DNA, the CDR3 is TGTGCCAGCAGCTCACCACTCTACAATGAGCAGTTCTTC.

The gene calls are TRBV7-6 and TRBJ2-1; 8 bases agree with TRBD2. V was clipped by 4 bases and J by 6 bases; unmatched bases: 11. Germline loops: CDR1 SGHVS, CDR2 FNYEAQ. The CDR3 has 16 amino acids. The CDR3 sequence: CASSSSSGSGRNEQFF. In DNA form, the CDR3 reads TGTGCCAGCAGCTCCTCGAGCGGGAGTGGGCGCAATGAGCAGTTCTTC.

The chain has TRBV5-6 and TRBJ2-1; 8 bases are a match to TRBD1. The V segment lost 7 bases and the J segment 7 bases; nucleotides outside the gene matches: 7. The CDR3 covers 13 residues. Germline lookup yields CDR1 SGHDT and CDR2 YYEEEE. In DNA, the CDR3 is TGTGCCAGCGGGCAGGGGGCTTGGAATGAGCAGTTCTTC. This gives the protein CASGQGAWNEQFF.

This clone was picked up a small number of times. The gene calls are TRBV19 and TRBJ1-3; possibly TRBD1 for D (5 bases). This CDR3 has 14 amino acids. Deletions cut 8 bases from V and 5 bases from J, with 16 bases between. Germline V gene sequence: CDR1 LNHDA, CDR2 SQIVND (reference sequence). CDR3 in DNA: TGTGCCAGTCAGGGCTTCGGGGGAAGAAACACCATATATTTT. This translates into CASQGFGGRNTIYF.

The chain couples TRBV7-2 to TRBJ1-4; possibly TRBD1 for D (6 bases). V was trimmed by 5 bases and J by 8 bases, leaving 18 bases between them. CDR1 SGHTA and CDR2 FQGNSA come from the germline V gene. The CDR3 totals 15 residues. The CDR3 DNA reads as TGTGCCAGCAGCCTCGGAGGGGGGGGTTTGGAAAAACTGTTTTTT. It specifies CASSLGGGGLEKLFF.

The chain is built from TRBV23-1 and TRBJ2-1; D possibly corresponds to TRBD2 (6 bases). TRBV23-1 is flagged as an ORF with uncertain function. The V gene lost 8 bases and the J gene lost 3 bases, with 20 bases spanning the gap. This CDR3 region has 16 residues. As DNA, the CDR3 is TGCGCCAGCCCTAAACTGGTGGGGGAGGACTACAATGAGCAGTTCTTC. Translating it yields CASPKLVGEDYNEQFF.

The chain links TRBV7-9 to TRBJ1-1, with D perhaps matching TRBD1 (5 bases). Germline assignment: CDR1 SEHNR and CDR2 FQNEAQ (reference sequence). There are 13 residues in the CDR3. The V end was cut by 7 bases, the J end by 6 bases, with 15 bases between. The CDR3 DNA sequence: TGTGCCAGCAAAAAAGACAGAGCCCCTGAAGCTTTCTTT. Translating gives CASKKDRAPEAFF. Filled out from reference TRBV7-9 and TRBJ1-1, the complete variable domain reads DTGVSQNPRHKITKRGQNVTFRCDPISEHNRLYWYRQTLGQGPEFLTYFQNEAQLEKSRLLSDRFSAERPKGSFSTLEIQRTEQGDSAMYLCASKKDRAPEAFFGQGTRLTVV.

This clone has just one count. V and J are TRBV9 and TRBJ2-3, with a weak D call TRBD1 (6 bases). The V gene lost 0 bases and the J gene lost 2 bases, with 10 bases spanning the gap. CDR3 length: 15 amino acids. The germline CDR1 and CDR2 sequences are SGDLS and YYNGEE. CDR3 in DNA: TGTGCCAGCAGCGTAGATAACAGGGCCACAGATACGCAGTATTTT. Translating it yields CASSVDNRATDTQYF.

There are a few counts of this clone. This chain links TRBV15 with TRBJ2-1; tentatively, D is TRBD1 (6 bases). Germline V CDR1 and CDR2: LNHNV, YYDKDF (reference sequence). The CDR3 runs 16 residues. V gave up 0 bases and J gave up 4 bases, with 13 bases separating them. Here the CDR3 DNA reads TGTGCCACCAGCAGAGATCCCCAGGGGTCTTACAATGAGCAGTTCTTC. This sequence encodes CATSRDPQGSYNEQFF.

The chain uses TRBV2 and TRBJ1-4; D call uncertain. V was trimmed by 7 bases and J by 11 bases, leaving 17 bases between them. Germline values: CDR1 SNHLY, CDR2 FYNNEI. The CDR3 runs to 13 residues. CDR3 loop: CASTGKQGGKLFF. As DNA, the CDR3 is TGTGCCAGCACCGGGAAACAAGGAGGGAAACTGTTTTTT.

J is TRBJ1-5 and V is TRBV5-5; D remains ambiguous. Germline CDR1 is SGHKS and CDR2 is YYEKEE (reference sequence). V lost 4 bases, J lost 5 bases, and 10 bases lay in between. The CDR3 extends over 13 amino acids. Here the CDR3 reads CASSLGGYQPQHF. The CDR3 coding sequence is TGTGCCAGCAGCCTGGGCGGATATCAGCCCCAGCATTTT. The full variable domain, in which reference TRBV5-5 and TRBJ1-5 provide the parts outside the CDR3, is DAGVTQSPTHLIKTRGQQVTLRCSPISGHKSVSWYQQVLGQGPQFIFQYYEKEERGRGNFPDRFSARQFPNYSSELNVNALLLGDSALYLCASSLGGYQPQHFGDGTRLSIL.

The chain employs TRBV2 and TRBJ2-2, with TRBD1 as a possible D gene (5 bases). Germline CDR1 and CDR2: SNHLY and FYNNEI. The V and J ends lost 2 bases and 8 bases respectively, with 12 bases between them. This CDR3 is built from 14 residues. The CDR3 is CASSERQGTGELFF. The CDR3 DNA sequence: TGTGCCAGCAGTGAACGGCAGGGAACGGGGGAGCTGTTTTTT.

The chain is built from TRBV9 and TRBJ2-2; D possibly corresponds to TRBD1 (5 bases). V lost 0 bases to trimming and J lost 5 bases, with 17 bases between them. The length of the CDR3 is 17 residues. Per germline, CDR1 SGDLS and CDR2 YYNGEE. Here the CDR3 DNA reads TGTGCCAGCAGCGTAGCAATAGGACACCTTCCAACCGGGGAGCTGTTTTTT. Its protein product is CASSVAIGHLPTGELFF.

Written as DNA, the CDR3 is TGTGCCTGGAGTGGATCAGGATACACTGAAGCTTTCTTT. Its protein product is CAWSGSGYTEAFF. The chain employs TRBV30 and TRBJ1-1, with D unclear. The CDR3 consists of 13 residues. Germline values: CDR1 GTSNPN, CDR2 SVGIG (reference sequence). V lost 1 base, J lost 3 bases, and 9 bases lay in between. The complete variable domain, with remaining parts taken from reference TRBV30 and TRBJ1-1, reads SQTIHQWPATLVQPVGSPLSLECTVEGTSNPNLYWYRQAAGRGLQLLFYSVGIGQISSEVPQNLSASRPQDRQFILSSKKLLLSDSGFYLCAWSGSGYTEAFFGQGTRLTVV.